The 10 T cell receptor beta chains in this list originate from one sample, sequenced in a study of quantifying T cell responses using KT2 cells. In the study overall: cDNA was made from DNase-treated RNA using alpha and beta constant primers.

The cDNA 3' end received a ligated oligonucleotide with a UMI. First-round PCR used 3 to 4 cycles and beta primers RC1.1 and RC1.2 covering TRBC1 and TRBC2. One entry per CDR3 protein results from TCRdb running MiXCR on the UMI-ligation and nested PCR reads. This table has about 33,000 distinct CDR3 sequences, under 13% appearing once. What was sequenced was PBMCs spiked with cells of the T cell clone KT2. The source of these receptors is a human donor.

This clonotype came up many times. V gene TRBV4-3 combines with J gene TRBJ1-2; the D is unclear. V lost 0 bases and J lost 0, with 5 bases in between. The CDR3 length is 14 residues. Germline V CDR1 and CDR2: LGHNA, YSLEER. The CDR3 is CASSQDVSNYGYTF. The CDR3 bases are TGCGCCAGCAGCCAAGACGTATCTAACTATGGCTACACCTTC.

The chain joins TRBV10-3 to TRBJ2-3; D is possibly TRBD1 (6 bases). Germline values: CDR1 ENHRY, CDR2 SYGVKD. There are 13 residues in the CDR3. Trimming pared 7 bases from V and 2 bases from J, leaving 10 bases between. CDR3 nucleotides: TGTGCCATCAAGGGACACGACACAGATACGCAGTATTTT. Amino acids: CAIKGHDTDTQYF.

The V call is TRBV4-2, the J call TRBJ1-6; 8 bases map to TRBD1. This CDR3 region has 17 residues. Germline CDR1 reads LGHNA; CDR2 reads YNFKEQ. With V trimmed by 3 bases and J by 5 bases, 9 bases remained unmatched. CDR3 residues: CASSHLGTGWNNSPLHF. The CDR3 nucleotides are TGTGCCAGCAGCCACCTCGGGACAGGTTGGAATAATTCACCCCTCCACTTT.

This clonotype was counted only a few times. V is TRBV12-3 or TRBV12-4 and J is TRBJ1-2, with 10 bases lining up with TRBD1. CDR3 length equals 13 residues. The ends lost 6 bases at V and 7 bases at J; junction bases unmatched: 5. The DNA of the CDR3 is TGTGCCAGCAGCCAGGACAGGGGGACTGGCTACACCTTC. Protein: CASSQDRGTGYTF.

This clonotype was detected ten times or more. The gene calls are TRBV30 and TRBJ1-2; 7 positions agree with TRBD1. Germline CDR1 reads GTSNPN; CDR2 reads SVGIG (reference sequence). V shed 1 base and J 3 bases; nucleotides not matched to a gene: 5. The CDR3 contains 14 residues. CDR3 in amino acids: CAWSAHRGDYGYTF. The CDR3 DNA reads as TGTGCCTGGAGTGCCCACAGGGGAGACTATGGCTACACCTTC. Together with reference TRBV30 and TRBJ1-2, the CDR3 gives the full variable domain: SQTIHQWPATLVQPVGSPLSLECTVEGTSNPNLYWYRQAAGRGLQLLFYSVGIGQISSEVPQNLSASRPQDRQFILSSKKLLLSDSGFYLCAWSAHRGDYGYTFGSGTRLTVV.

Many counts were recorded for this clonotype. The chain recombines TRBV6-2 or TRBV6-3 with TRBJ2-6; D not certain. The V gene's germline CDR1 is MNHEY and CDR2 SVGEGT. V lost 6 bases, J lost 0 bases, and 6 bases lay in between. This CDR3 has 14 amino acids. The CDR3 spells CASRPSSGANVLTF. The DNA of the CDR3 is TGTGCCAGCAGGCCCAGCTCTGGGGCCAACGTCCTGACTTTC.

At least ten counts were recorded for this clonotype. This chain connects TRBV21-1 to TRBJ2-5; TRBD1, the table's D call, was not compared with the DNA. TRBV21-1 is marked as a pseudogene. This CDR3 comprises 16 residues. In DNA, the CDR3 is TGTGCCAGCAGCAAACTTGGGCGCTACGACGAAGAGACCCAGTACTTC. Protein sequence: CASSKLGRYDEETQYF.

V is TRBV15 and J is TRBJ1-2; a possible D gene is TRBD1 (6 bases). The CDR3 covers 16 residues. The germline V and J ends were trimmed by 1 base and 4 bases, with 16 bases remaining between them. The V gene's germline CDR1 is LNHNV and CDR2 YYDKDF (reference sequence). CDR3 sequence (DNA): TGTGCCACCAGCAGAGTGGGGGCAGGAGGGGGCTATGGCTACACCTTC. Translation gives CATSRVGAGGGYGYTF.

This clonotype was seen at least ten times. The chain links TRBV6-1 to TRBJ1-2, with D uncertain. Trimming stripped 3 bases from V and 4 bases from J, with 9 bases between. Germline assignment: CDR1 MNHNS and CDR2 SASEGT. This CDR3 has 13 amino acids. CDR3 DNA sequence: TGTGCCAGCAGTGACGAACACGTCTATGGCTACACCTTC. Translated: CASSDEHVYGYTF.

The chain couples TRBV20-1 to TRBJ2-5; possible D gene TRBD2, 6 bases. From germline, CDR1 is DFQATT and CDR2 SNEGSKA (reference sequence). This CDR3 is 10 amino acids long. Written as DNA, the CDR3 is TGCAGGCCGGGAGTAGAGACCCAGTACTTC. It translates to CRPGVETQYF.